These 31 T cell receptor beta chains came from one sample sequenced in a study of memory CD4+ T cells and cytomegalovirus serostatus. Here immunoSEQ multiplex PCR was the method, and the copy in TCRdb shows in-frame clones only, minus some. The repertoire consists of about 60,000 clones, with about 68% occurring once and the leading ten covering over 2%. Single viable CD3+CD4+CD8-CD45RO+ cells were sorted as the memory CD4+ T cells. Sequencing used memory CD4+ T cells from blood. These receptors were collected from an adult in good health and CMV-seropositive.

The chain links TRBV15 to TRBJ1-4, with a possible D match to TRBD1 (6 bases). CDR1 is LNHNV and CDR2 is YYDKDF in the germline V gene (reference sequence). Between the trimmed V and J ends, which lost 1 base and 4 bases, there was a span of 10 bases. CDR3 size: 15 residues. CDR3 loop: CATSRVEGGNEKLFF. The CDR3 DNA reads as TGTGCCACCAGCAGAGTGGAGGGGGGTAATGAAAAACTGTTTTTT.

The V call is TRBV11-2, the J call TRBJ2-2, with 8 bases fitting TRBD2. J lost 6 bases, V lost 3 bases, and 9 bases had no gene match. The CDR3 is 16 amino acids. Germline V gene lookup returns CDR1 SGHAT and CDR2 FQNNGV. The CDR3 DNA follows: TGTGCCAGCAGCTTGGCAGCGGGAGTGATATCCGGGGAGCTGTTTTTT. Encoded protein: CASSLAAGVISGELFF.

This clone was found a few times. The rearrangement joins TRBV7-3 to TRBJ2-2; TRBD1 or TRBD2 may be the D gene (5 bases each). V shed 2 bases and J shed 4 bases, with 5 bases lying between them. Germline CDR1 is SGHTA and CDR2 is FQGTGA. The CDR3 runs 13 residues. The CDR3 loop is CASSLGGTGELFF. The CDR3 region has the DNA TGTGCCAGCAGCTTAGGGGGCACCGGGGAGCTGTTTTTT.

This clone was counted only a few times. This chain links TRBV4-3 with TRBJ2-6; D not certain. CDR1 and CDR2 (germline): LGHNA, YSLEER. The V end lost 1 base, the J end lost 2 bases, and 9 bases lay between the germline ends. This CDR3 has 16 amino acids. CDR3 region: CASSQALLTGANVLTF. CDR3 coding DNA: TGCGCCAGCAGCCAAGCTCTGCTCACTGGGGCCAACGTCCTGACTTTC.

The chain combines TRBV1 with TRBJ2-7; the listed D gene, TRBD2, was not tested against the DNA. TRBV1 corresponds to a pseudogene. This CDR3 is 14 amino acids long. The CDR3 bases are TGCACCATCGGCAGCGGGAGGAGCTGGGTCGAGCAGTACTTC. Its translation: CTIGSGRSWVEQYF.

CDR3 sequence reads: CASSQDLLQRSGANVLTF. The CDR3, as DNA: TGCGCCAGCAGCCAAGATCTCTTACAGAGATCCGGGGCCAACGTCCTGACTTTC. The genes are TRBV4-3 and TRBJ2-6; D gene unclear. Trimming stripped 0 bases from V and 4 bases from J, with 16 bases between. CDR3 size: 18 residues. CDR1 LGHNA and CDR2 YSLEER come from the germline V gene.

This clone was counted between two and nine times. The gene calls are TRBV11-3 and TRBJ2-3, with D tentatively TRBD2 (5 bases). The CDR3 spans 14 residues. V dropped 1 base and J dropped 0 bases, with 5 bases sitting between them. Germline values: CDR1 SGHNT, CDR2 YENEEA. CDR3 amino acids: CASSLGGSTDTQYF. CDR3 in DNA: TGTGCCAGCAGCTTAGGCGGGAGCACAGATACGCAGTATTTT.

There are a few counts of this clone. A read error may account for a junction end that differs from germline. The V call is TRBV5-6, the J call TRBJ1-2; D may be TRBD1 (5 bases). Germline V gives CDR1 SGHDT, CDR2 YYEEEE. The CDR3 is 12 amino acids. The chain's CDR3 is CASSLATDKVRF. CDR3 DNA: TGTGCCAGCAGCTTGGCGACGGACAAAGTGCGCTTC.

This chain uses TRBV4-2 with TRBJ2-1; D unclear. Germline V gene sequence: CDR1 LGHNA, CDR2 YNFKEQ. Trimming removed 1 base at V and 4 bases at J, with 14 bases between. This CDR3 has 16 amino acids. Written as DNA, the CDR3 is TGTGCCAGCAGCCAAGCGATAGGTGCCGTATACAATGAGCAGTTCTTC. As protein: CASSQAIGAVYNEQFF.

The chain links TRBV23-1 to TRBJ1-1; D uncertain. TRBV23-1 is an ORF; its function is uncertain. Deletions cut 6 bases from V and 2 bases from J, with 13 bases between. The CDR3 sequence is 14 residues long. Here the CDR3 DNA reads TGCGCCAGCAGGGAAGGGCCCCTCAACACTGAAGCTTTCTTT. Protein sequence: CASREGPLNTEAFF.

This chain joins TRBV11-3 and TRBJ2-5; D might be TRBD1 or TRBD2, each matching 5 bases. V dropped 4 bases and J dropped 7 bases, with 10 bases sitting between them. Germline assignment: CDR1 SGHNT and CDR2 YENEEA. The CDR3 has 12 residues. The CDR3 spells CASSSTGGTQYF. The CDR3 DNA reads TGTGCCAGCAGCTCCACTGGGGGGACCCAGTACTTC.

This rearrangement joins TRBV11-3 to TRBJ2-5; perhaps TRBD1 as D (5 bases). Per germline, CDR1 SGHNT and CDR2 YENEEA. The CDR3 runs 11 residues. V lost 4 bases and J lost 5, with 5 bases in between. CDR3 coding DNA: TGTGCCAGCAGCTCAGGGGAGACCCAGTACTTC. Translating it yields CASSSGETQYF. The whole variable domain, remainder taken from reference TRBV11-3 and TRBJ2-5, is EAGVVQSPRYKIIEKKQPVAFWCNPISGHNTLYWYLQNLGQGPELLIRYENEEAVDDSQLPKDRFSAERLKGVDSTLKIQPAELGDSAVYLCASSSGETQYFGPGTRLLVL.

V usage is TRBV30 and J usage is TRBJ1-1; tentative D call: TRBD1 (6 bases). V lost 0 bases, J lost 4 bases, and 9 bases lay in between. The CDR3 is 13 residues long. CDR1 and CDR2 (germline): GTSNPN, SVGIG (reference sequence). Here the CDR3 reads CAWSVSGATEAFF. For the CDR3, the DNA is TGTGCCTGGAGTGTATCGGGGGCCACTGAAGCTTTCTTT.

This clone was seen only once. The gene calls are TRBV19 and TRBJ2-2, with a weak D call TRBD1 (6 bases). This CDR3 region has 13 residues. Between the trimmed V and J ends, which lost 5 bases and 4 bases, there was a span of 8 bases. Germline V gene lookup returns CDR1 LNHDA and CDR2 SQIVND (reference sequence). CDR3 sequence reads: CASSLGGTGELFF. In DNA form, the CDR3 reads TGTGCCAGTAGTTTAGGGGGCACCGGGGAGCTGTTTTTT.

This sequence joins TRBV6-6 and TRBJ2-5; possible D gene TRBD2, 6 bases. V was shortened by 4 bases and J by 2 bases, with 17 bases between the two germline ends. CDR1 MNHNY and CDR2 SVGAGI come from the germline V gene (reference sequence). The CDR3 totals 16 residues. The CDR3 loop reads CASSSGNGGGQETQYF. CDR3 DNA sequence: TGTGCCAGCAGTTCGGGGAACGGGGGAGGACAAGAGACCCAGTACTTC.

The chain carries TRBV4-3 and TRBJ1-2; D is ambiguous. Germline lookup yields CDR1 LGHNA and CDR2 YSLEER. The CDR3 runs to 15 residues. V was clipped by 0 bases and J by 1 base, with 9 bases between them. The CDR3 sequence is CASSQDLNSNYGYTF. CDR3 sequence (DNA): TGCGCCAGCAGCCAAGATCTCAACAGTAACTATGGCTACACCTTC.

The chain recombines TRBV5-6 with TRBJ2-7, with D possibly matching TRBD1 (5 bases). The length of the CDR3 is 14 residues. Trimming took off 4 bases at V and 1 base at J, with 12 bases between the two ends. Germline V gives CDR1 SGHDT, CDR2 YYEEEE. CDR3 region: CASSRGDRSYEQYV. Here the CDR3 DNA reads TGTGCCAGCAGCAGGGGCGACAGATCCTACGAGCAGTACGTC.

The J gene is TRBJ1-5, the V gene TRBV12-5; no definite D call. There are 13 residues in the CDR3. V lost 3 bases and J 4 bases, leaving 7 bases between the germline ends. Germline loops: CDR1 LGHNT, CDR2 FRNRAP. This CDR3 is CASGFVPNQPQHF. The CDR3 region has the DNA TGTGCTAGTGGTTTCGTCCCTAATCAGCCCCAGCATTTT.

This sequence joins TRBV5-4 and TRBJ2-1; possibly TRBD1 for D (5 bases). Germline V gene data show CDR1 as SGHNT and CDR2 as YYREEE (reference sequence). Trimming cost V 2 bases and J 4 bases, with 13 bases left between them. The CDR3 loop spans 15 amino acids. Written as DNA, the CDR3 is TGTGCCAGCAGCTTAGGGGAAAGCCTTTACAATGAGCAGTTCTTC. Its translation is CASSLGESLYNEQFF.

The chain carries TRBV5-1 and TRBJ2-5; D unresolved. This CDR3 has 12 residues. The germline gives CDR1 SGHRS, CDR2 YFSETQ. Between the trimmed V and J ends, which lost 3 bases and 0 bases, there was a span of 3 bases. The CDR3: CASSSNQETQYF. The CDR3 DNA follows: TGCGCCAGCAGCTCGAACCAAGAGACCCAGTACTTC.

This clone showed up just once. This rearrangement joins TRBV5-3 to TRBJ2-7, with a possible D match to TRBD2 (6 bases). TRBV5-3 falls under the ORF class, with uncertain function. The length of the CDR3 is 16 residues. V lost 8 bases and J lost 2, with 23 bases in between. CDR3 nucleotide sequence: TGTGCCAGTAGCCCGACTAGGTCGGGGAAGACCTACGAGCAGTACTTC. This sequence encodes CASSPTRSGKTYEQYF.

Note on this clone: At one boundary the junction diverges from the germline segment, which might be a read error. The chain has TRBV5-1 and TRBJ2-2, with D hard to call. This CDR3 is built from 12 residues. Germline lookup yields CDR1 SGHRS and CDR2 YFSETQ. For the CDR3, the DNA is TGCGCCACCAGCCCCGGCACCGGGGAGCTGTTTTTT. It is translated as CATSPGTGELFF.

The chain recombines TRBV5-5 with TRBJ1-1; D not resolved. The CDR3 totals 16 residues. Trimming took 0 bases from V and 1 from J, leaving 13 bases between them. The germline V gene encodes CDR1 SGHKS and CDR2 YYEKEE (reference sequence). CDR3 sequence (DNA): TGTGCCAGCAGCTTGGAAGTAAGGGCACGGAACACTGAAGCTTTCTTT. Amino acids: CASSLEVRARNTEAFF.

This clone has just a few counts. In nucleotides, the CDR3 is TGCGCCAGCAGTCAAAGGGAGAACACTGAAGCTTTCTTT. Translation: CASSQRENTEAFF. The gene calls are TRBV5-1 and TRBJ1-1; no definite D call. This CDR3 is built from 13 residues. Trimming removed 5 bases at V and 1 base at J, with 9 bases between. The germline gives CDR1 SGHRS, CDR2 YFSETQ.

This clone was detected a few times. The chain joins TRBV6-5 to TRBJ2-3, with 12 bases matching TRBD1. CDR3 length: 15 amino acids. The germline V gene has CDR1 MNHEY and CDR2 SVGAGI. V was clipped by 5 bases and J by 5 bases; unmatched bases: 5. The CDR3 bases are TGTGCCAGCAGTCTAGGGACAGGGGGCGTAGATACGCAGTATTTT. Its translation: CASSLGTGGVDTQYF.

The V call is TRBV30, the J call TRBJ1-4; 8 bases are a match to TRBD1. The CDR3 totals 14 residues. The ends lost 5 bases at V and 8 bases at J; junction bases unmatched: 10. From germline, CDR1 is GTSNPN and CDR2 SVGIG (reference sequence). CDR3 loop: CAWVDRGVGEKLFF. CDR3 DNA sequence: TGTGCCTGGGTCGACAGGGGCGTGGGGGAAAAACTGTTTTTT.

The chain combines TRBV2 with TRBJ2-2; the D gene could be TRBD1 or TRBD2 (5 bases each). Germline V gene sequence: CDR1 SNHLY, CDR2 FYNNEI. There are 15 residues in the CDR3. Trimming shortened V by 8 bases and J by 0 bases, and 13 bases separated the two germline ends. The CDR3 sequence is CASGGDFANTGELFF. The CDR3 region has the DNA TGTGCCAGCGGGGGAGACTTCGCGAACACCGGGGAGCTGTTTTTT. Combining the CDR3 with reference TRBV2 and TRBJ2-2 gives the whole variable domain EPEVTQTPSHQVTQMGQEVILRCVPISNHLYFYWYRQILGQKVEFLVSFYNNEISEKSEIFDDQFSVERPDGSNFTLKIRSTKLEDSAMYFCASGGDFANTGELFFGEGSRLTVL.

The V gene is TRBV27, the J gene TRBJ1-4; 7 bases align to TRBD1. The V and J ends lost 3 bases and 10 bases, in that order; junction bases with no gene match: 8. The CDR3 length is 14 residues. CDR1 MNHEY and CDR2 SMNVEV come from the germline V gene (reference sequence). The CDR3 protein is CASSLSGTALKLFF. CDR3 nucleotides: TGTGCCAGCAGTTTGTCCGGGACAGCGTTAAAACTGTTTTTT. Variable domain in full (rest from reference TRBV27 and TRBJ1-4): EAQVTQNPRYLITVTGKKLTVTCSQNMNHEYMSWYRQDPGLGLRQIYYSMNVEVTDKGDVPEGYKVSRKEKRNFPLILESPSPNQTSLYFCASSLSGTALKLFFGSGTQLSVL.

This clone is classed as medium-sized (0.01 to 0.1%). This chain joins TRBV2 and TRBJ1-1, with TRBD1 matching 7 bases. This CDR3 is built from 12 residues. The germline V gene has CDR1 SNHLY and CDR2 FYNNEI. V was clipped by 6 bases and J by 6 bases; unmatched bases: 4. CDR3 sequence: CASRRQGSEAFF. For the CDR3, the DNA is TGTGCCAGCAGACGACAGGGATCTGAAGCTTTCTTT.

V usage is TRBV18 and J usage is TRBJ2-7; no clear D. Germline V gives CDR1 KGHSH, CDR2 LQKENI. V lost 5 bases and J 0 bases, leaving 2 bases between the germline ends. The CDR3 has 11 amino acids. CDR3 residues: CASSSSYEQYF. CDR3 bases: TGTGCCAGCTCATCCTCCTACGAGCAGTACTTC.

V gene TRBV7-2 combines with J gene TRBJ1-4, with 7 bases identical to TRBD1. The V segment lost 5 bases and the J segment 5 bases; nucleotides outside the gene matches: 5. The CDR3 is 14 residues long. Per germline, CDR1 SGHTA and CDR2 FQGNSA. The CDR3 region has the DNA TGTGCCAGCAGCGCCATGACAGGGAATGAAAAACTGTTTTTT. Protein sequence: CASSAMTGNEKLFF.